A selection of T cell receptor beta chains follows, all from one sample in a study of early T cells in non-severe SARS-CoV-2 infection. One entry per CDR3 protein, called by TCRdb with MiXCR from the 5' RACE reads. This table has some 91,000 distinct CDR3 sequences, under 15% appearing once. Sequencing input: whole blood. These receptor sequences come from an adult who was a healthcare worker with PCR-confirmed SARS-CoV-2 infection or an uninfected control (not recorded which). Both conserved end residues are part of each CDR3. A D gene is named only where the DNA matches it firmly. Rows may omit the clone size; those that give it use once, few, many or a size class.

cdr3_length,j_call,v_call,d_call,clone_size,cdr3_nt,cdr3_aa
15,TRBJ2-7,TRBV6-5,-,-,TGTGCCAGCAGTCAATCCGGGACACTGACCTACGAGCAGTACTTC,CASSQSGTLTYEQYF
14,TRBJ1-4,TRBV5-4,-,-,TGTGCCAGCAGCCGACAGGAAAGGAATGAAAAACTGTTTTTT,CASSRQERNEKLFF
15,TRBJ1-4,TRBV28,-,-,TGTGCCAGCAGTTTAAGCGTTCCGGACATTGAAAAACTGTTTTTT,CASSLSVPDIEKLFF
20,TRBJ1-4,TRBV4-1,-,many,TGCGCCAGCCGGCGAACCCCAGTTGGGCTTGGCTCCGCAACTAATGAAAAACTGTTTTTT,CASRRTPVGLGSATNEKLFF
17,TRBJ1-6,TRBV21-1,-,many,TGTGCCAGCAGGACAGGGGGGACGAGCTCCTATAATTCACCCCTCCACTTT,CASRTGGTSSYNSPLHF
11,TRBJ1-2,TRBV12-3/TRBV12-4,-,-,TGTGCCAGCAGGTCTAACTATGGCTACACCTTC,CASRSNYGYTF
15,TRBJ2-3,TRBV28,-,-,TGTGCCAGCAGTTCCTTGTTATGGGAGGCAGATACGCAGTATTTT,CASSSLLWEADTQYF
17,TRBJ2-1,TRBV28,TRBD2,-,TGTGCCAGCAGTTTAATCTCGATTAGCGGGAACTACAATGAGCAGTTCTTC,CASSLISISGNYNEQFF
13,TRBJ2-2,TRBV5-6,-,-,TGTGCCAGCAGCTTTATCAGGACCGGGGAGCTGTTTTTT,CASSFIRTGELFF
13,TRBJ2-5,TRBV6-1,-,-,TGTGCCAGCAGTGGGATGTTCCAAGAGACCCAGTACTTC,CASSGMFQETQYF
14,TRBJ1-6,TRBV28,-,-,TGTGCCATCGGAGCCGGGGGGAGGGATTCACCCCTCCACTTT,CAIGAGGRDSPLHF
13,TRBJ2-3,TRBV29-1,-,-,TGCAGCGTGATGGGGGACAGCACAGATACGCAGTATTTT,CSVMGDSTDTQYF
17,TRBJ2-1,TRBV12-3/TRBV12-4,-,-,TGTGCCAGCAGTTTACTAAACGGCAGATACGTCTACAATGAGCAGTTCTTC,CASSLLNGRYVYNEQFF
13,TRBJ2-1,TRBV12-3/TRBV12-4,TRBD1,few,TGTGCCAGCAAGGGACAGGTCTTTGGTGAGCAGTTCTTC,CASKGQVFGEQFF
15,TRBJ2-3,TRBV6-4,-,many,TGTGCCAGCGCTAACGGGCCAGAAAGCACAGATACGCAGTATTTT,CASANGPESTDTQYF
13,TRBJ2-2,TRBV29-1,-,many,TGCAGCGTTGAAGTGCTTACAGCCGGGGAGCTGTTTTTT,CSVEVLTAGELFF
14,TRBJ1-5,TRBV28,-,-,TGTGCCAGCAGTTTATATGTGCCCAATCAGCCCCAGCATTTT,CASSLYVPNQPQHF
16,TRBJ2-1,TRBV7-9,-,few,TGTGCCAGCAGCTTAAACCCCTGGGGGGAGCGGAATGAGCAGTTCTTC,CASSLNPWGERNEQFF
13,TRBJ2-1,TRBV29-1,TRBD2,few,TGCAGCGCCGGGGAGGGAGGGCCGACTGAGCAGTTCTTC,CSAGEGGPTEQFF
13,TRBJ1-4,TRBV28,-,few,TGTGCCAGCAGCAAAACAGATAATGAAAAACTGTTTTTT,CASSKTDNEKLFF
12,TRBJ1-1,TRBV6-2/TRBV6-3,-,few,TGTGCCAGCACGGGTATGCGGACTGAAGCTTTCTTT,CASTGMRTEAFF
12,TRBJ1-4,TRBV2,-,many,TGTGCCAGCAGGGGGTTGGATGAAAAACTGTTTTTT,CASRGLDEKLFF
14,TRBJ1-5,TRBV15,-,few,TGTGCCACCAGCCCCGGGACGGGCTATCAGCCCCAGCATTTT,CATSPGTGYQPQHF
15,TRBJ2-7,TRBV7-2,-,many,TGTGCCAGCAGCTTAGGGCAGAACCCCCCCTACGAGCAGTACTTC,CASSLGQNPPYEQYF
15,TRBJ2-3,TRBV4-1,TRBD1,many,TGCGCCAGCAGCCGTACACAGGGGGTCACAGATACGCAGTATTTT,CASSRTQGVTDTQYF
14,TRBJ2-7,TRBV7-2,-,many,TGTGCCAGCAGCCTCCCTCATAAAACCTACGAGCAGTACTTC,CASSLPHKTYEQYF
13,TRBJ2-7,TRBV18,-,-,TGTGCCAGCTCGCCGAGCTGGATGTACGAGCAGTACTTC,CASSPSWMYEQYF
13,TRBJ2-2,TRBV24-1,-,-,TGTGCCACCAGTCAGCAGAGCACCGGGGAGCTGTTTTTT,CATSQQSTGELFF
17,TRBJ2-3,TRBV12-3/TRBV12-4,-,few,TGTGCCAGCAGTTACCCCCAGCAGAACCCAGACACAGATACGCAGTATTTT,CASSYPQQNPDTDTQYF
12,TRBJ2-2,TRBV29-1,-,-,TGCAGCGTTGCAGGGAGCGGGGGGGAGCTGTTTTTT,CSVAGSGGELFF
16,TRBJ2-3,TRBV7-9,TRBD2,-,TGTGCCAGCAGCTTAGGGACTAGCGGAACAACAGATACGCAGTATTTT,CASSLGTSGTTDTQYF
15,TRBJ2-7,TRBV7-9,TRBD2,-,TGTGCCAGCAGCCCCATAGCGGGAGAGGTTAGTTTGCTGTACTTC,CASSPIAGEVSLLYF
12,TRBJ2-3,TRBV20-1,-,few,TGCAGTGCCGGCTGGAGGGCAGATACGCAGTATTTT,CSAGWRADTQYF
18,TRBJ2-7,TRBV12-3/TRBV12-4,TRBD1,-,TGTGCCAGCAGTCCGAGACCAGTGACAGGGGGGACTGTCTACGAGCAGTACTTC,CASSPRPVTGGTVYEQYF
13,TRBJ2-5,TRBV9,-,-,TGTGCCAGCAGCCTCACCCCCCAAGAGACCCAGTACTTC,CASSLTPQETQYF
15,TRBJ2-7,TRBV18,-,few,TGTGCCAGCTCACCACCGTCAGCGCCTCCATACGAGCAGTACTTC,CASSPPSAPPYEQYF
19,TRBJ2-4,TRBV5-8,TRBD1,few,TGTGCCAGCAGACCAGTACAGGGGGCGACGTTCATAGCCAAAAACATTCAGTACTTC,CASRPVQGATFIAKNIQYF
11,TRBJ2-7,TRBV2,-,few,TGTGCCAGCAGCCGGGACTACGAGCAGTACTTC,CASSRDYEQYF
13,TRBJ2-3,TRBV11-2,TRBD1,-,TGTGCCAGCAGCTTTGGGACAGGGGTAACGCAGTATTTT,CASSFGTGVTQYF